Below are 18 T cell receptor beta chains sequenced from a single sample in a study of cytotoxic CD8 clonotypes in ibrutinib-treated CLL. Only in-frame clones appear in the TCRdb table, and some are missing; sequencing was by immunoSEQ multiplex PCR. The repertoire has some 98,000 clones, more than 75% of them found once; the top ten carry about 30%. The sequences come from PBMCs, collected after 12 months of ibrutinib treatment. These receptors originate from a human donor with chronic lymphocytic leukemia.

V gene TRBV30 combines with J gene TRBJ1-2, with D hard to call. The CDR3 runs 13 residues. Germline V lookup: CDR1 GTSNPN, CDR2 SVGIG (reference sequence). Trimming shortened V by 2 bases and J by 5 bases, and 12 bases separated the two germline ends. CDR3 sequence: CAWSPPGGYGYTF. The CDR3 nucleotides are TGTGCCTGGAGTCCGCCGGGAGGATATGGCTACACCTTC.

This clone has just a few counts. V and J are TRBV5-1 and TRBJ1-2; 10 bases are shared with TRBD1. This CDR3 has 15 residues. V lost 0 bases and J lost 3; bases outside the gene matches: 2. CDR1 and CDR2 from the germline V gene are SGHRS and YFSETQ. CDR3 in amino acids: CASSLAGTGDYGYTF. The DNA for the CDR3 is TGCGCCAGCAGCTTGGCCGGGACAGGGGACTATGGCTACACCTTC.

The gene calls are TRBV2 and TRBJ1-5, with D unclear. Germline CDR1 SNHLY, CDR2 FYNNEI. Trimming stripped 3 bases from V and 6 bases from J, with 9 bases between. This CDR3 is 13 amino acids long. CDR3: CASSEGPAQPQHF. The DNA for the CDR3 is TGTGCCAGCAGTGAGGGTCCCGCTCAGCCCCAGCATTTT.

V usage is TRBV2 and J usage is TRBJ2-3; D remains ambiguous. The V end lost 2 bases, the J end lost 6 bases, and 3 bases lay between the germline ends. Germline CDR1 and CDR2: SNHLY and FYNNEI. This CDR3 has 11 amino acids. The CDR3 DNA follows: TGTGCCAGCAGTGAATCGGATACGCAGTATTTT. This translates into CASSESDTQYF. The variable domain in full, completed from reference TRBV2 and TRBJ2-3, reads EPEVTQTPSHQVTQMGQEVILRCVPISNHLYFYWYRQILGQKVEFLVSFYNNEISEKSEIFDDQFSVERPDGSNFTLKIRSTKLEDSAMYFCASSESDTQYFGPGTRLTVL.

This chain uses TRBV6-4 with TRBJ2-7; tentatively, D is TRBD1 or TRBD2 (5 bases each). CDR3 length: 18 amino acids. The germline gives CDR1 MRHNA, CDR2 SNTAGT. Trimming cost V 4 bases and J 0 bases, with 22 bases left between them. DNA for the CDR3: TGTGCCAGCAGTGCCCTCGGGACGAAGGGCGACGGCTCCTACGAGCAGTACTTC. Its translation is CASSALGTKGDGSYEQYF.

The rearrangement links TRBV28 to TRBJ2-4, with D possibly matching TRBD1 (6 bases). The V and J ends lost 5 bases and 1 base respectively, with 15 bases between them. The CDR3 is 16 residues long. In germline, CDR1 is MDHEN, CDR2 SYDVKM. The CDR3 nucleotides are TGTGCCAGCAGTCTATTTGGGGGCCGTGCCAAAAACATTCAGTACTTC. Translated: CASSLFGGRAKNIQYF.

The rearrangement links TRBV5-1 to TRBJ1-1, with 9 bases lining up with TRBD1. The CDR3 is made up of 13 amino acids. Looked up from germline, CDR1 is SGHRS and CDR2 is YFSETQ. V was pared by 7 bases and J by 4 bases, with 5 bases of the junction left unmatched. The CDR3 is CASAPGQGTEAFF. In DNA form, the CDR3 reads TGCGCCAGCGCGCCGGGACAGGGCACTGAAGCTTTCTTT.

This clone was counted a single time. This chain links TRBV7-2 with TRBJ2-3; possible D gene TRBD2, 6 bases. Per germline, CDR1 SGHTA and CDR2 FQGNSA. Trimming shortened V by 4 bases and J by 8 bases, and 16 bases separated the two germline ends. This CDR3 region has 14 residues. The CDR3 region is CASSSGTGRSTQYF. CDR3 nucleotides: TGTGCCAGCAGCTCTGGGACTGGAAGGAGTACGCAGTATTTT.

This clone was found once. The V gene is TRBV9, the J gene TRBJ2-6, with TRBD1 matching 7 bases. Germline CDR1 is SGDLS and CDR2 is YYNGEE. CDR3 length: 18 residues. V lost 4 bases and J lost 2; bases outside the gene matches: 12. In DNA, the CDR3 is TGTGCCAGCAGCTCGTCTACAGGGGTTTCTCCTGGGGCCAACGTCCTGACTTTC. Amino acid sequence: CASSSSTGVSPGANVLTF. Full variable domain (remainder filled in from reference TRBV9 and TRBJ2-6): DSGVTQTPKHLITATGQRVTLRCSPRSGDLSVYWYQQSLDQGLQFLIQYYNGEERAKGNILERFSAQQFPDLHSELNLSSLELGDSALYFCASSSSTGVSPGANVLTFGAGSRLTVL.

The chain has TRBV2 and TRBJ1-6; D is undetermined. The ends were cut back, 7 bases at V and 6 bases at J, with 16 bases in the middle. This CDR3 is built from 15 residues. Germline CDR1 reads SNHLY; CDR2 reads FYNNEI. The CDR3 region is CASTGGRAPNSPLHF. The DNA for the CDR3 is TGTGCCAGCACTGGAGGGAGGGCTCCTAATTCACCCCTCCACTTT.

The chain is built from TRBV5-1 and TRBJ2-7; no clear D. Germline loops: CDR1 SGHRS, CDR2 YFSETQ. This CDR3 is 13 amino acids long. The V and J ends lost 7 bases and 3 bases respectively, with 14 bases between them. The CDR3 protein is CASRAEVVYEQYF. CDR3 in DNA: TGCGCCAGCCGGGCTGAGGTGGTCTACGAGCAGTACTTC.

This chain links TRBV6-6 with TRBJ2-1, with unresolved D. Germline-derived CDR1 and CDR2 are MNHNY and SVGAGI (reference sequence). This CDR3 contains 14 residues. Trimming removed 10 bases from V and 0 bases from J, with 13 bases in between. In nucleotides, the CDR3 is TGTGCCATCAGGAGAGGTAGCTCCTACAATGAGCAGTTCTTC. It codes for CAIRRGSSYNEQFF.

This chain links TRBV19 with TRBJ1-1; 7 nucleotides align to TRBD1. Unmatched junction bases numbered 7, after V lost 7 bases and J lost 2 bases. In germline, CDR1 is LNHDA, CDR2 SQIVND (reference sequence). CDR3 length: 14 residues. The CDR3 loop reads CASTTGTDNTEAFF. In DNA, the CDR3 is TGTGCCAGTACCACCGGGACAGACAACACTGAAGCTTTCTTT.

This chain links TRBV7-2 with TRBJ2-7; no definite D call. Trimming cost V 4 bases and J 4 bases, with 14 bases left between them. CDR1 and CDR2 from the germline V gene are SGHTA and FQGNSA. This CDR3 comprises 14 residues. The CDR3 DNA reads TGTGCCAGCAGCTCGGGCTTTGGCCGATACGAGCAGTACTTC. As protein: CASSSGFGRYEQYF.

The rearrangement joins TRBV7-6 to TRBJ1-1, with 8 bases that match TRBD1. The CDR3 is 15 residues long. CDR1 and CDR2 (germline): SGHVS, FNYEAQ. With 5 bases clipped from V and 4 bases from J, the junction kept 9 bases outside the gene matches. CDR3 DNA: TGTGCCAGCAGCGCCTTACAGGGGGGAGCCACTGAAGCTTTCTTT. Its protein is CASSALQGGATEAFF.

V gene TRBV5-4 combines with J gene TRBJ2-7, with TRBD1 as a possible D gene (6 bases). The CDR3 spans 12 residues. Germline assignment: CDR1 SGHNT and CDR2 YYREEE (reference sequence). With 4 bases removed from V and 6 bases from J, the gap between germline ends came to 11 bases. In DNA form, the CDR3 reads TGTGCCAGCAGCACACAGACAGGCGAGCAGTACTTC. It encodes CASSTQTGEQYF.

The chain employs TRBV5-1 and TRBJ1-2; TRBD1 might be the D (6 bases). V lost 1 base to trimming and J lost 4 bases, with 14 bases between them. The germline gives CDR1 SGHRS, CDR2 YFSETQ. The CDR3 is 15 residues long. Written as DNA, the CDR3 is TGCGCCAGCAGCTTGATGGTAGGACAGTCCTATGGCTACACCTTC. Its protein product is CASSLMVGQSYGYTF.

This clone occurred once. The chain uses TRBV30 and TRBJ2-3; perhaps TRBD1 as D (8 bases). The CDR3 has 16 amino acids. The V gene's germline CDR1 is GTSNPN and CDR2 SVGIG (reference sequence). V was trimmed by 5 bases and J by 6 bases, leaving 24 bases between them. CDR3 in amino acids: CAWCPGEGQEQDTQYF. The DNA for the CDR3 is TGTGCCTGGTGCCCCGGGGAGGGACAGGAACAGGATACGCAGTATTTT.